This T cell receptor beta chain was identified during a study of regulatory T cells in long-lasting Graves disease. Many counts were recorded for this clonotype. In building TCR beta libraries, iRepertoire HTBI primers were used together with Arm-PCR of CDR3 regions. TCRdb redid the calling of the multiplex PCR reads with MiXCR, one entry per CDR3 protein. The sample lists under 700,000 distinct CDR3 sequences, roughly 16% occurring once. In germline, CDR1 is SNHLY, CDR2 FYNNEI. The CDR3 covers 14 residues. V lost 3 bases and J 3 bases, leaving 9 bases between the germline ends. Noted time point: newly diagnosed GD, antithyroid drugs for less than 3 months. PBMCs were the source of the RNA used for TCR sequencing. This same sample was also taken into another study, of T cells in Graves' hyperthyroidism and ophthalmopathy.

The sequence came from a woman in her forties or fifties with Graves disease. The chain uses TRBV2 and TRBJ1-5; D not certain. Sequences were derived from peripheral blood mononuclear cells (PBMCs), sampled at new diagnosis, from a patient treated with antithyroid drugs. CDR3: CASSDRSNNQPQHF. In nucleotides, the CDR3 is TGTGCCAGCAGTGACAGGAGCAACAATCAGCCCCAGCATTTT.